Only one count was recorded for the clone carrying this T cell receptor beta chain. The data belong to a study of blood T cell repertoires in COVID-19. For the study at large: The United States, Italy and Spain provided the acute and convalescent COVID-19 samples. PBMCs, B-cell-depleted T cells, or T cells were the source of the cDNA or gDNA that made up the material.

TCRdb's table, derived via immunoSEQ multiplex PCR, lists solely in-frame clones and lacks some. The sample has about 130,000 clones, under 85% seen once. Trimming at V came to 3 bases and at J to 1 base, leaving 7 bases not matched to a gene. Germline CDR1 and CDR2: KGHSH and LQKENI. The CDR3 is 19 amino acids. The rearrangement joins TRBV18 to TRBJ2-2; TRBD2 agrees at 14 bases. The sample was peripheral blood. This TCR came from a man between 60 and 75 years old with acute or convalescent COVID-19. Here the CDR3 reads CASSPAGTSGSGNTGELFF. The DNA for the CDR3 is TGTGCCAGCTCACCGGCAGGGACTAGCGGGAGTGGGAACACCGGGGAGCTGTTTTTT.